This is a list of T cell receptor beta chains from one sample in a study of blood T cell repertoires in COVID-19. Libraries were prepared by immunoSEQ multiplex PCR; TCRdb keeps only in-frame clonotypes and omits some of them. The data contain roughly 200,000 clones, roughly 91% of them singletons. Sample: PBMCs or T cells enriched from blood (not recorded which). The receptor source for this set is a man aged 25 to 40 in a cohort exposed to, infected with or recovered from COVID-19 (not recorded which). CDR3s include the opening cysteine and the closing phenylalanine or tryptophan. A D gene is named only where the DNA matches it firmly. Clone size appears in some rows only: once, few, many, or a class for an expanded clone.

TRBD2	few	TRBV5-4	TRBJ2-7	CASSLAGLAGSVGEQYF	TGTGCCAGCAGCTTGGCAGGACTAGCGGGATCGGTCGGAGAGCAGTACTTC
NA	NA	TRBV27	TRBJ2-7	CASGLPNRYYYEQYF	TGTGCCAGCGGGTTGCCTAACAGGTACTACTACGAGCAGTACTTC
TRBD2	NA	TRBV9	TRBJ2-1	CASSFRTRAVAEQFF	TGTGCCAGCAGCTTTCGGACTAGGGCTGTCGCTGAGCAGTTCTTC
NA	many	TRBV24-1	TRBJ1-1	CATSSGGDTEAFF	TGTGCCACCAGTTCTGGGGGGGACACTGAAGCTTTCTTT
TRBD1	NA	TRBV6-5	TRBJ1-2	CATEGGQISYYGYTF	TGTGCCACAGAGGGGGGACAGATTTCCTACTATGGCTACACCTTC
NA	NA	TRBV2	TRBJ2-1	CASSSARDEQFF	TGTGCCAGCAGTTCTGCCCGCGATGAGCAGTTCTTC
NA	NA	TRBV23-1	TRBJ1-6	CASSQLKPRNSPLHF	TGCGCCAGCAGTCAATTGAAGCCCCGAAATTCACCCCTCCACTTT
NA	NA	TRBV7-8	TRBJ2-2	CASSPSTGELFF	TGTGCCAGCAGCCCCTCCACCGGGGAGCTGTTTTTT
TRBD2	NA	TRBV4-2	TRBJ2-2	CASSQDPTSGSTGELFF	TGTGCCAGCAGCCAAGATCCCACTAGCGGGTCCACCGGGGAGCTGTTTTTT
NA	NA	TRBV28	TRBJ1-2	CASSPGGFGYTF	TGTGCCAGCAGTCCCGGGGGGTTTGGCTACACCTTC
TRBD2	NA	TRBV7-3	TRBJ2-1	CASSPGTSGSRGHNEQFF	TGTGCCAGCAGCCCTGGGACTAGCGGGAGCCGAGGCCACAATGAGCAGTTCTTC
NA	NA	TRBV5-4	TRBJ1-1	CASKYGNTEAFF	TGTGCCAGCAAATACGGGAACACTGAAGCTTTCTTT
TRBD2	NA	TRBV5-4	TRBJ2-2	CASSATSARNTGELFF	TGTGCCAGCAGCGCCACTAGCGCCCGGAACACCGGGGAGCTGTTTTTT
NA	NA	TRBV19	TRBJ2-7	CASSIREGDGYYEQYF	TGTGCCAGTAGTATTCGAGAGGGGGACGGATACTACGAGCAGTACTTC
NA	NA	TRBV7-8	TRBJ2-5	CASSLAGVGETQYF	TGTGCCAGCAGCTTAGCAGGGGTGGGAGAGACCCAGTACTTC
NA	few	TRBV28	TRBJ1-6	CAGASSLSSYNSPLHF	TGTGCTGGAGCCAGCAGTTTGAGCTCCTATAATTCACCCCTCCACTTT
NA	NA	TRBV5-6	TRBJ2-2	CASSLTGQYTGELFF	TGTGCCAGCAGCTTGACAGGGCAGTACACCGGGGAGCTGTTTTTT
NA	NA	TRBV15	TRBJ1-1	CATSRANTEAFF	TGTGCCACCAGCAGGGCGAACACTGAAGCTTTCTTT
TRBD2	NA	TRBV29-1	TRBJ2-3	CFVAGGPDTQYF	TGCTTCGTGGCGGGGGGACCAGATACGCAGTATTTT
NA	NA	TRBV23-1	TRBJ1-5	CASSHPGTPQHF	TGCGCCAGCAGTCATCCAGGTACGCCCCAGCATTTT
TRBD2	once	TRBV9	TRBJ2-5	CASSVAGLAGETQYF	TGTGCCAGCAGCGTAGCTGGACTAGCGGGAGAGACCCAGTACTTC
NA	NA	TRBV21-1	TRBJ2-3	CASIILRGAGADTQYF	TGTGCCAGCATCATCTTGCGGGGGGCAGGGGCAGATACGCAGTATTTT
NA	NA	TRBV5-1	TRBJ1-3	CASRWAPQDSGNTIYF	TGCGCCAGCAGATGGGCCCCACAAGACTCTGGAAACACCATATATTTT
NA	once	TRBV13	TRBJ1-3	CASSLGPAGNTIYF	TGTGCCAGCAGCTTAGGCCCGGCTGGAAACACCATATATTTT
TRBD1	once	TRBV27	TRBJ2-3	CASSLGSTGTASTDTQYF	TGTGCCAGCAGTTTAGGGTCTACCGGGACAGCCTCCACAGATACGCAGTATTTT
NA	NA	TRBV19	TRBJ2-1	CASTFAETTYNEQFF	TGTGCCAGTACCTTCGCGGAAACCACCTACAATGAGCAGTTCTTC
NA	NA	TRBV12-3/TRBV12-4	TRBJ1-4	CASSLSGVEKLFF	TGTGCCAGCAGTTTGTCAGGGGTCGAAAAACTGTTTTTT
TRBD1	NA	TRBV7-9	TRBJ2-7	CASRPDRERGYEQYF	TGTGCCAGCAGGCCCGACAGGGAAAGGGGCTACGAGCAGTACTTC
NA	NA	TRBV13	TRBJ2-5	CASSLGPGEGETQYF	TGTGCCAGCAGCTTAGGCCCAGGGGAGGGTGAGACCCAGTACTTC
NA	NA	TRBV15	TRBJ1-1	CATSRDRGTEAFF	TGTGCCACCAGCAGAGATCGCGGGACTGAAGCTTTCTTT
TRBD1	NA	TRBV25-1	TRBJ2-7	CASSESWTGSYEQYF	TGTGCCAGCAGTGAATCTTGGACAGGGTCCTACGAGCAGTACTTC
TRBD1	NA	TRBV27	TRBJ2-7	CASSPRDRVTDEQYF	TGTGCCAGCAGTCCCCGGGACAGGGTAACGGACGAGCAGTACTTC
NA	NA	TRBV25-1	TRBJ1-1	CASSVQGFTEAFF	TGTGCCAGCAGTGTACAGGGTTTCACTGAAGCTTTCTTT
NA	NA	TRBV7-6	TRBJ1-1	CASSLALGTEAFF	TGTGCCAGCAGCTTAGCGCTCGGGACTGAAGCTTTCTTT
NA	NA	TRBV27	TRBJ2-7	CASSPLKSAYEQYF	TGTGCCAGCAGCCCCCTAAAGTCGGCCTACGAGCAGTACTTC
TRBD1	NA	TRBV5-1	TRBJ2-7	CASSLTGTASYEQYF	TGCGCCAGCAGCCTTACCGGGACAGCCTCCTACGAGCAGTACTTC
TRBD1	NA	TRBV4-1	TRBJ1-1	CASSRESPGQVAFF	TGCGCCAGCAGCCGAGAAAGCCCGGGACAGGTGGCTTTCTTT
TRBD1	NA	TRBV7-9	TRBJ1-6	CASSLGQGANNSPLHF	TGTGCCAGCAGCCTTGGACAGGGGGCAAATAATTCACCCCTCCACTTT
TRBD2	NA	TRBV7-2	TRBJ2-7	CASSAGLAGGPHEQYF	TGTGCCAGCAGCGCCGGACTAGCGGGAGGGCCCCACGAGCAGTACTTC
NA	NA	TRBV27	TRBJ1-5	CASSPRRGANQPQHF	TGTGCCAGCAGTCCCCGACGGGGGGCGAATCAGCCCCAGCATTTT